A single sample gave rise to the 21 T cell receptor beta chains below, sequenced in a study of beta chain features in type 1 diabetes. Regarding the study as a whole: When Type 1 diabetes patients were examined, their TCRB CDR3s proved moderately but significantly shorter in all four CD4+ subsets.

Of the isolated RNA, all was reverse transcribed, and so the sequenced material was expressed TCRB transcripts. Produced via immunoSEQ multiplex PCR; TCRdb's table is partial and in-frame only. The sample shows more than 550,000 clones, 11% to 15% of them seen only once. No cognate antigen is known for these TCRs. Sequencing was performed on naive CD4+ T cells from blood. Receptors were obtained from a man aged 18-30 years with type 1 diabetes.

The CDR3 here is CSVEGLAGGVYEQYF. The CDR3 nucleotides read TGCAGCGTCGAGGGGCTAGCGGGGGGTGTCTACGAGCAGTACTTC. V usage is TRBV29-1 and J usage is TRBJ2-7; 11 bases match TRBD2. This CDR3 has 15 amino acids. In germline, CDR1 is SQVTM, CDR2 ANQGSEA. V shed 6 bases and J 3 bases; nucleotides not matched to a gene: 10.

This clone was counted only a few times. This rearrangement joins TRBV9 to TRBJ2-3; D could derive from TRBD1 or TRBD2 (5 bases each). Germline V gives CDR1 SGDLS, CDR2 YYNGEE. Trimming pared 10 bases from V and 2 bases from J, leaving 14 bases between. The length of the CDR3 is 13 residues. The CDR3 nucleotides read TGTGCCTCCCGCGACGGGGCCACAGATACGCAGTATTTT. Its translation: CASRDGATDTQYF. Looking up the rest from reference TRBV9 and TRBJ2-3 gives the full variable domain: DSGVTQTPKHLITATGQRVTLRCSPRSGDLSVYWYQQSLDQGLQFLIQYYNGEERAKGNILERFSAQQFPDLHSELNLSSLELGDSALYFCASRDGATDTQYFGPGTRLTVL.

This clone was seen only a few times. The DNA of the CDR3 is TGTGCCATCAGTGGGTTTGGGACAGCCCCTGGAAACACCATATATTTT. This translates into CAISGFGTAPGNTIYF. V and J are TRBV10-3 and TRBJ1-3; TRBD1 agrees at 7 bases. Germline-derived CDR1 and CDR2 are ENHRY and SYGVKD. V shed 4 bases, J shed 2 bases, and the junction held 8 bases outside the gene matches. There are 16 residues in the CDR3.

The chain combines TRBV5-1 with TRBJ2-5, with D possibly being TRBD1 (6 bases). Per the germline V gene, CDR1 is SGHRS and CDR2 is YFSETQ. V was trimmed by 0 bases and J by 0 bases, leaving 9 bases between them. The CDR3 runs 15 residues. This CDR3 reads CASSLGTANQETQYF. In DNA form, the CDR3 reads TGCGCCAGCAGCTTGGGGACAGCTAACCAAGAGACCCAGTACTTC.

In its sample, this clone was seen a few times. A much larger clone lies a single base off, so this may be a read error. V and J are TRBV11-2 and TRBJ2-5, with D hard to call. CDR1 and CDR2 (germline): SGHAT, FQNNGV. The CDR3 is 11 amino acids. Between the trimmed V and J ends, which lost 5 bases and 1 base, there was a span of 2 bases. The CDR3 is CASSAQETQYF. DNA of the CDR3: TGTGCCAGCAGCGCCCAAGAGACCCAGTACTTC.

The chain has TRBV7-2 and TRBJ1-2; TRBD1 might be the D (6 bases). Germline V lookup: CDR1 SGHTA, CDR2 FQGNSA. The CDR3 is 15 amino acids. The V and J ends lost 5 bases and 3 bases respectively, with 16 bases between them. Here the CDR3 DNA reads TGTGCCAGCAGCCCATCGACAGGAGAGGACTATGGCTACACCTTC. It encodes CASSPSTGEDYGYTF.

This clone has a handful of counts. This specimen includes other DNA sequences encoding the same CDR3. J is TRBJ1-2 and V is TRBV30; 8 bases align to TRBD1. With 0 bases clipped from V and 6 bases from J, the junction kept 3 bases outside the gene matches. This CDR3 region has 13 residues. Germline CDR1 reads GTSNPN; CDR2 reads SVGIG (reference sequence). The CDR3 protein is CAWSVQGAHGYTF. The CDR3 bases are TGTGCCTGGAGTGTTCAGGGGGCGCATGGCTACACCTTC. The full variable domain, its missing parts supplied by reference TRBV30 and TRBJ1-2, is SQTIHQWPATLVQPVGSPLSLECTVEGTSNPNLYWYRQAAGRGLQLLFYSVGIGQISSEVPQNLSASRPQDRQFILSSKKLLLSDSGFYLCAWSVQGAHGYTFGSGTRLTVV.

The table lists this clone with a few counts. The chain joins TRBV13 to TRBJ2-1; 11 bases fit TRBD2. The CDR3 extends over 17 amino acids. The J segment lost 7 bases and the V segment lost 5 bases, leaving 13 bases of the junction unmatched. Germline V gene lookup returns CDR1 PRHDT and CDR2 FYEKMQ (reference sequence). The CDR3 coding sequence is TGTGCCAGCAGCACGCCCCCCCGACTAGCGGGGAGGAATGAGCAGTTCTTC. It translates to CASSTPPRLAGRNEQFF. Supplemented by reference TRBV13 and TRBJ2-1, the full variable domain reads AAGVIQSPRHLIKEKRETATLKCYPIPRHDTVYWYQQGPGQDPQFLISFYEKMQSDKGSIPDRFSAQQFSDYHSELNMSSLELGDSALYFCASSTPPRLAGRNEQFFGPGTRLTVL.

This chain uses TRBV30 with TRBJ1-1; D not certain. Trimming removed 0 bases at V and 0 bases at J, with 5 bases between. CDR3 length equals 13 residues. CDR1 is GTSNPN and CDR2 is SVGIG in the germline V gene (reference sequence). Here the CDR3 reads CAWSVTLNTEAFF. As DNA, the CDR3 is TGTGCCTGGAGTGTCACGCTGAACACTGAAGCTTTCTTT.

This rearrangement joins TRBV29-1 to TRBJ1-5; perhaps TRBD1 as D (5 bases). Germline CDR1 SQVTM, CDR2 ANQGSEA. The CDR3 has 13 residues. V lost 4 bases to trimming and J lost 5 bases, with 12 bases between them. The CDR3, as DNA: TGCAGCGTTGTCGGGCAGGGCGATCAGCCCCAGCATTTT. It yields the protein CSVVGQGDQPQHF.

The rearrangement links TRBV7-2 to TRBJ1-5, with no clear D. The length of the CDR3 is 12 residues. Germline loops: CDR1 SGHTA, CDR2 FQGNSA. V lost 3 bases and J lost 9, with 9 bases in between. This chain's CDR3 is CASSLVGRPQHF. The CDR3 bases are TGTGCCAGCAGCTTGGTCGGGCGGCCCCAGCATTTT.

This clone was found a few times. This chain joins TRBV5-4 and TRBJ2-7, with a weak D call TRBD1 (6 bases). This CDR3 spans 15 amino acids. V gave up 0 bases and J gave up 0 bases, with 10 bases separating them. The V gene's germline CDR1 is SGHNT and CDR2 YYREEE (reference sequence). DNA of the CDR3: TGTGCCAGCAGCTTGGGACCGGGACACTCCTACGAGCAGTACTTC. Translated: CASSLGPGHSYEQYF. Complete variable domain (other parts from reference TRBV5-4 and TRBJ2-7): ETGVTQSPTHLIKTRGQQVTLRCSSQSGHNTVSWYQQALGQGPQFIFQYYREEENGRGNFPPRFSGLQFPNYSSELNVNALELDDSALYLCASSLGPGHSYEQYFGPGTRLTVT.

This clone has more than one count but fewer than ten. The chain carries TRBV29-1 and TRBJ2-7; 8 nucleotides line up with TRBD2. CDR1 and CDR2 (germline): SQVTM, ANQGSEA. The trim removed 1 base at V and 4 bases at J, leaving 6 bases unmatched. The CDR3 has 14 amino acids. The CDR3 nucleotides are TGCAGCGTTGAAGGGAGCGGGAGCATTTACGAGCAGTACTTC. Its protein is CSVEGSGSIYEQYF.

The chain joins TRBV9 to TRBJ1-4, with D possibly matching TRBD1 (5 bases). The V gene lost 3 bases and the J gene lost 7 bases, with 19 bases spanning the gap. The length of the CDR3 is 16 residues. Germline V gene data show CDR1 as SGDLS and CDR2 as YYNGEE. The CDR3 region is CASSADPTGISEKLFF. CDR3 DNA sequence: TGTGCCAGCAGCGCGGACCCCACAGGAATCAGTGAAAAACTGTTTTTT.

This chain links TRBV29-1 with TRBJ2-5; 7 bases line up with TRBD1. V shed 7 bases, J shed 6 bases, and the junction held 5 bases outside the gene matches. The CDR3 extends over 11 amino acids. Germline V gene lookup returns CDR1 SQVTM and CDR2 ANQGSEA. This chain's CDR3 is CSARQGQTQYF. In DNA form, the CDR3 reads TGCAGCGCCCGACAGGGCCAGACCCAGTACTTC.

This clone was recorded a few times. V is TRBV4-3 and J is TRBJ1-5; D not resolved. From germline, CDR1 is LGHNA and CDR2 YSLEER. This CDR3 has 13 residues. Trimming pared 1 base from V and 6 bases from J, leaving 7 bases between. The CDR3 reads CASSQAAGQPQHF. CDR3 in DNA: TGCGCCAGCAGCCAAGCAGCAGGTCAGCCCCAGCATTTT.

Turning to this clone: Mismatch with germline at one junction end may stem from a read error. The rearrangement uses TRBV10-3 and TRBJ1-1, with 7 positions matching TRBD1. Germline V lookup: CDR1 ENHRY, CDR2 SYGVKD. The CDR3 covers 12 residues. Here the CDR3 DNA reads TGCTCCAAGGGACAGAAGAACACTGAAGCTTTCTTT. Translating gives CSKGQKNTEAFF.

The V and J genes are TRBV6-1 and TRBJ2-7; the match to TRBD2 covers 12 bases. The CDR3 sequence is 15 residues long. J gave up 6 bases and V 2 bases, and 5 bases lay outside the gene matches. Germline lookup yields CDR1 MNHNS and CDR2 SASEGT. CDR3 sequence: CASSERLAGGREQYF. CDR3 coding DNA: TGTGCCAGCAGTGAAAGGCTAGCGGGGGGGCGCGAGCAGTACTTC.

The CDR3 sequence is CAINSRVGETQYF. CDR3 DNA sequence: TGTGCCATCAACTCGAGGGTGGGAGAGACCCAGTACTTC. This chain connects TRBV10-3 to TRBJ2-5, with D perhaps matching TRBD2 (5 bases). Germline V gene lookup returns CDR1 ENHRY and CDR2 SYGVKD. Trimming took off 7 bases at V and 4 bases at J, with 13 bases between the two ends. CDR3 length: 13 residues.

The genes are TRBV7-9 and TRBJ2-3; the match to TRBD2 covers 10 bases. In germline, CDR1 is SEHNR, CDR2 FQNEAQ (reference sequence). The CDR3 runs to 15 residues. V shed 4 bases, J shed 2 bases, and the junction held 3 bases outside the gene matches. CDR3 bases: TGTGCCAGCAGCTCTAGCGGGGGCTCCACAGATACGCAGTATTTT. Translating it yields CASSSSGGSTDTQYF.

The V call is TRBV7-9, the J call TRBJ2-3; tentatively, D is TRBD1 (6 bases). The ends were cut back, 5 bases at V and 6 bases at J, with 18 bases in the middle. This CDR3 has 15 residues. Germline V gives CDR1 SEHNR, CDR2 FQNEAQ (reference sequence). For the CDR3, the DNA is TGTGCCAGCAGCCCCCAGGGGACGAGGACCGATACGCAGTATTTT. Its protein product is CASSPQGTRTDTQYF.